This T cell receptor (beta chain) was captured in a study of cytomegalovirus exposure and HLA in healthy donors. Clones were read by immunoSEQ multiplex PCR, and TCRdb kept only the in-frame ones, dropping some. The sample lists roughly 220,000 clones, about 89% occurring once. Points on this clone: Its target is unknown.

Study results and limitations: According to reports, the classifier identified cytomegalovirus status with high specificity and sensitivity. Some TCR beta chains (roughly 160 of them) were listed as cytomegalovirus-associated.

The TCR sequence derives from a woman in her late teens or twenties in good health and CMV-seronegative. Sequencing used PBMCs.

The CDR3 loop reads CASSATHETQYF. In nucleotides, the CDR3 is TGTGCCAGCAGTGCGACTCACGAGACCCAGTACTTC. The chain recombines TRBV6-1 with TRBJ2-5; D is undetermined. V lost 4 bases, J lost 5 bases, and 8 bases lay in between. CDR3 length: 12 residues. CDR1 and CDR2 from the germline V gene are MNHNS and SASEGT.